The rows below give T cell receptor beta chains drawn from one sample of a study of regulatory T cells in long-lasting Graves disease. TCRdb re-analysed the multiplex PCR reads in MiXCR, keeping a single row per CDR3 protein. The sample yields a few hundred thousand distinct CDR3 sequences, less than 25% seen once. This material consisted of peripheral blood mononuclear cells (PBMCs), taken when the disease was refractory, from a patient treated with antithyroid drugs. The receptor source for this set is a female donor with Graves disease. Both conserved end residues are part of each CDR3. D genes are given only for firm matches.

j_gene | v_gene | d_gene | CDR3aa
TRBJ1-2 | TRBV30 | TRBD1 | CAWSVTGTGVNYGYTF
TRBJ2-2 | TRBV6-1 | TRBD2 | CASRAGTSGSTGELFF
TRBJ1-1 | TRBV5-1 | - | CASSQGHEMNTEAFF
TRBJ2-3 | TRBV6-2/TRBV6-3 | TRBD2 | CASKLRDYGTQYF
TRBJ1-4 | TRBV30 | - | CAWSTAGSGEKLFF
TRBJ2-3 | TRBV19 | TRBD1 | CASSPRAQGATDTQYF
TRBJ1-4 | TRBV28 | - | CASSLSGASNEKLFF
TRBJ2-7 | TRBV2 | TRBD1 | CASSEGTGALEQYF
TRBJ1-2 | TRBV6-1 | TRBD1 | CASSEMGTGLGYTF
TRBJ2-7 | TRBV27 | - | CASSSRHYEQYF
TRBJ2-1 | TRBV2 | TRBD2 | CASSSQREGLGEQFF
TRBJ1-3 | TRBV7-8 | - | CASSLRSPWAGNTIYF
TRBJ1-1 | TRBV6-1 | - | CASTSGSNTEAFF
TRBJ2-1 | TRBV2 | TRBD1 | CASRKGASYNEQFF
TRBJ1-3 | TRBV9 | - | CASSNRPPGAVSSGNTIYF
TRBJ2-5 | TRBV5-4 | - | CASSPGHSTQYF
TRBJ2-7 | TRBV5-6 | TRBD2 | CASSSWTSGLKYEQYF
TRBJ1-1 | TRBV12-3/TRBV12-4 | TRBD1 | CASSFQGATEAFF
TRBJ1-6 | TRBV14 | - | CASSQAGRSYNSPLHF
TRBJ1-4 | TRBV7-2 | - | CASSLKGRQLVSEKLFF
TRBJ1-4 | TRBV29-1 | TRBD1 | CSVGGGQGNEKLFF
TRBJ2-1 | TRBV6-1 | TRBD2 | CASTFGLAGTNEQFF
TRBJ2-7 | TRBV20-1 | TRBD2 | CSARGGTSGFYEQYF
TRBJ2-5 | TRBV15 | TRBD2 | CATSRARLAGGHQETQYF
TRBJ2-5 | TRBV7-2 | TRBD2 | CASSPRAAGGETQYF
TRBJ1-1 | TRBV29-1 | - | CSVVPPGGSQEAFF
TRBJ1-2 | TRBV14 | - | CASRGRADYGYTF
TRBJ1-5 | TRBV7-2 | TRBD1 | CASSFDRVAQPQHF
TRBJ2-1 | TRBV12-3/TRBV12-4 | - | CAAILANEQFF
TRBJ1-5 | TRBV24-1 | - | CATSEAGGVKPQHF
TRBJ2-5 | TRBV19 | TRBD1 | CASSIDAGTGRETQYF
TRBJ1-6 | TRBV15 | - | CATSRDLGARSPLHF
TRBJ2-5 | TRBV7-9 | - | CASRLVGETQYF
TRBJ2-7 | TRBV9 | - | CASSVGSEYEQYF
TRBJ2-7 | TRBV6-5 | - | CASSYSPYEQYF
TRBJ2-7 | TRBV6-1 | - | CASCSGSIYEQYF
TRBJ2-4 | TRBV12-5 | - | CASGFGNIQYF
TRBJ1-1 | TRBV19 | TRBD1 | CASSMGQSNTEAFF
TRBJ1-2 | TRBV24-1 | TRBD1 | CATSDGQGVNYGYTF
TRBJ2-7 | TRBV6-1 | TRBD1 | CASRDRGSSYEQYF
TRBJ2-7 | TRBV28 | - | CASSLFGAEQYF
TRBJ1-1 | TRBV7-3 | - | CASSLDSPSEAFF
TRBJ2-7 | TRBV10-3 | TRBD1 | CAISESQGATTYEQYF
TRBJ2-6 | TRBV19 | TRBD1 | CASSITGGAGANVLTF
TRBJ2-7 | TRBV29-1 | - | CSVYLEGSYEQYF
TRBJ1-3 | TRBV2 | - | CASSGTPSGNTIYF
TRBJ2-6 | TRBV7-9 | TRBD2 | CASSPSAGASGANVLTF
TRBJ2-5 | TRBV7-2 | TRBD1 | CASSQGQLQETQYF
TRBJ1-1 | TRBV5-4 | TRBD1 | CASSRQGNFMNTEAFF